This T cell receptor beta chain stems from a study of human T cells and chemical hapten exposure. This clonotype was seen a few times. The time point here: patch test 1, 2 weeks after DPC sensitization. Documented treatment: therapeutic diphenylcyclopropenone sensitization with weekly scalp DPC. The V and J ends lost 6 bases and 3 bases respectively, with 9 bases between them. The CDR3 sequence is 13 residues long. Library construction involved attaching unique molecular identifiers to individual cDNA molecules, which allowed quantitative, reproducible TCR counting. In the original analysis: Samples had a median of 95,638 TCRs, ranging about 20,000 to 690,600. TCRdb passed the RACE reads through MiXCR, listing each CDR3 protein once. The V and J calls reflect TCRdb's pipeline rather than the authors' work. The sample records about 120,000 distinct CDR3 sequences, roughly 13% being singletons.

The source of this sequence is a man between 18 and 29 years old with alopecia areata. Some clones in this sample may be carry-over from other donors' samples. This rearrangement joins TRBV12-3 or TRBV12-4 to TRBJ1-3, with D tentatively TRBD1 (5 bases). Sequencing used whole blood, obtained in connection with sensitization to the hapten diphenylcyclopropenone (DPC). In nucleotides, the CDR3 is TGTGCCAGCAGGGCTACAGGTGGAAACACCATATATTTT. Translated: CASRATGGNTIYF.